Below, 7 T cell receptor beta chains from the same sample are listed, as sequenced in a study of stem cell transplantation in POMP-related autoinflammatory disease. TCRdb's copy holds only in-frame clones and misses some; the assay was immunoSEQ multiplex PCR. Of some 70,000 clones listed, roughly 93% are singletons. The sample consisted of CD4+ T cells from PBMCs, taken after stem cell transplantation. The receptors stem from a human patient with POMP-related autoinflammation and immune dysregulation (PRAID). Some of the T cells may derive from the graft donor.

This clone appeared a few times. In the same sample, other DNA sequences code for this CDR3. This chain uses TRBV5-1 with TRBJ2-3; 8 bases match TRBD2. The trim removed 6 bases at V and 5 bases at J, leaving 8 bases unmatched. The CDR3 loop spans 14 amino acids. Per the germline V gene, CDR1 is SGHRS and CDR2 is YFSETQ. This chain's CDR3 is CASNSGGPVDTQYF. CDR3 bases: TGCGCCAGCAATTCGGGGGGGCCCGTAGATACGCAGTATTTT.

The rearrangement joins TRBV12-3 or TRBV12-4 to TRBJ2-7; the match to TRBD1 covers 8 bases. The CDR3 consists of 13 residues. J lost 6 bases, V lost 5 bases, and 6 bases had no gene match. The CDR3 reads CASSPGTGREQYV. The DNA for the CDR3 is TGTGCCAGCAGTCCAGGGACAGGTCGCGAGCAGTACGTC.

This sequence joins TRBV14 and TRBJ2-3, with 10 bases fitting TRBD2. The CDR3 length is 19 residues. Germline CDR1 SGHDN, CDR2 FVKESK. V shed 3 bases and J 2 bases; nucleotides not matched to a gene: 14. CDR3 DNA: TGTGCCAGCAGCCAGGGAGGTCCTGGACTAGCGGAGAACACAGATACGCAGTATTTT. As protein: CASSQGGPGLAENTDTQYF. The whole variable domain, remainder taken from reference TRBV14 and TRBJ2-3, is EAGVTQFPSHSVIEKGQTVTLRCDPISGHDNLYWYRRVMGKEIKFLLHFVKESKQDESGMPNNRFLAERTGGTYSTLKVQPAELEDSGVYFCASSQGGPGLAENTDTQYFGPGTRLTVL.

The V call is TRBV19, the J call TRBJ1-6, with D possibly TRBD1 on 5 matching bases. CDR1 and CDR2 from the germline V gene are LNHDA and SQIVND (reference sequence). The CDR3 contains 18 residues. Trimming stripped 4 bases from V and 12 bases from J, with 28 bases between. CDR3 nucleotides: TGTGCCAGTAGTAGAGGAGGACCGGGGGAGGGAAGGTTGAGACCCCTCCACTTT. Amino acid sequence: CASSRGGPGEGRLRPLHF.

The V gene is TRBV18, the J gene TRBJ1-5; possibly TRBD1 for D (6 bases). V was cut by 2 bases and J by 4 bases, with 6 bases left in between. The CDR3 contains 13 residues. CDR1 is KGHSH, CDR2 LQKENI, per germline. CDR3 DNA sequence: TGTGCCAGCTCACCAACAGGGAATCAGCCCCAGCATTTT. Residues: CASSPTGNQPQHF.

This clone was seen a single time. The genes are TRBV4-2 and TRBJ2-2; 7 bases fit TRBD2. Unmatched junction bases numbered 7, after V lost 0 bases and J lost 6 bases. Germline CDR1 LGHNA, CDR2 YNFKEQ. CDR3 length: 16 residues. For the CDR3, the DNA is TGTGCCAGCAGCCAAGATCCCAGCGGGACTGCCGGGGAGCTGTTTTTT. Protein product: CASSQDPSGTAGELFF.

This chain links TRBV6-5 with TRBJ2-5; D not resolved. Trimming pared 2 bases from V and 1 base from J, leaving 11 bases between. Per the germline V gene, CDR1 is MNHEY and CDR2 is SVGAGI. The CDR3 is 15 amino acids. CDR3 bases: TGTGCCAGCAGTTACCGTCCGGGCTTCCAAGAGACCCAGTACTTC. Translated, it gives CASSYRPGFQETQYF.